One T cell receptor beta chain is described in this entry. Antigen unknown. This sample was taken from a study of T cell responses to AZD1222 COVID-19 vaccine. Study findings and constraints: Baseline testing showed seropositivity in only six AZD1222 recipients.

Some clones are missing from TCRdb's copy, which holds only in-frame ones; the method was immunoSEQ multiplex PCR. The table lists around 130,000 clones, roughly 92% of them singletons. The V end lost 3 bases, the J end lost 6 bases, and 15 bases lay between the germline ends. Germline V gene sequence: CDR1 MNHNS, CDR2 SASEGT. CDR3 length: 15 amino acids. The TCR was taken from an adult in good health. The J gene is TRBJ1-5, the V gene TRBV6-1; TRBD1 is a possible D gene (6 bases). The source was peripheral blood, collected on day 0 of AZD1222 vaccination. The CDR3 sequence is CASSEIWGPGQPQHF. CDR3 nucleotide sequence: TGTGCCAGCAGTGAGATTTGGGGGCCAGGTCAGCCCCAGCATTTT.